The 14 T cell receptor beta chains presented below share a single source sample, sequenced in a study of identical twins. TCRdb reprocessed the 5' RACE reads with MiXCR, giving one entry per CDR3 protein. The sample comprises 350,000 to 600,000 distinct CDR3 sequences, 11% to 15% of which are singletons, and around 0.57% rests with the top ten. Separately, the same data were catalogued under a study of yellow fever vaccine responses in identical twins.

The sequencing input was CD4+ T cells sorted from blood. These receptor sequences come from a woman younger than 30 in good health.

Comments on this clonotype: A clone one base away is much larger, so this may be a read error. The rearrangement links TRBV7-9 to TRBJ1-5; D ambiguous. Germline V gives CDR1 SEHNR, CDR2 FQNEAQ (reference sequence). CDR3 length equals 14 residues. The CDR3 sequence: CASSFSGSNRPQHF. CDR3 DNA: TGTGCCAGCAGCTTCTCAGGATCCAATCGGCCCCAGCATTTT.

The chain uses TRBV5-6 and TRBJ1-3; D may be TRBD1 (5 bases). The germline V and J ends were trimmed by 7 bases and 4 bases, with 18 bases remaining between them. CDR3 size: 15 residues. The germline V gene has CDR1 SGHDT and CDR2 YYEEEE. CDR3 region: CASHLPGPGGNTIYF. CDR3 in DNA: TGTGCCAGCCATTTGCCGGGACCTGGGGGAAACACCATATATTTT.

This clonotype has a handful of counts. The chain uses TRBV29-1 and TRBJ2-7, with 12 bases that match TRBD1. CDR1 is SQVTM and CDR2 is ANQGSEA in the germline V gene. Trimming took 6 bases from V and 3 from J; bases not matched to a gene: 3. The CDR3 is 13 residues long. In DNA, the CDR3 is TGCAGCGTGGGACAGGGGGCCGACTACGAGCAGTACTTC. This translates into CSVGQGADYEQYF.

This clonotype was recorded a few times. This CDR3 is CASSYLGTGVWAEQFF. Here the CDR3 DNA reads TGTGCCAGCAGTTACTTAGGGACAGGGGTTTGGGCTGAGCAGTTCTTC. This chain uses TRBV6-2 or TRBV6-3 with TRBJ2-1; 10 bases are a match to TRBD1. The length of the CDR3 is 16 residues. V dropped 1 base and J dropped 9; count of bases not matched to a gene: 9. Germline CDR1 MNHEY, CDR2 SVGEGT.

This chain links TRBV20-1 with TRBJ2-7; 11 nucleotides align to TRBD1. CDR3 length: 18 residues. Looked up from germline, CDR1 is DFQATT and CDR2 is SNEGSKA (reference sequence). The V segment lost 2 bases and the J segment 3 bases; nucleotides outside the gene matches: 15. The CDR3 reads CSARFWTGGILGDYEQYF. DNA for the CDR3: TGCAGTGCTAGATTCTGGACAGGGGGCATTTTAGGAGACTACGAGCAGTACTTC.

This clonotype has a handful of counts. The V and J genes are TRBV6-5 and TRBJ2-7; tentatively, D is TRBD1 (6 bases). V lost 0 bases and J lost 7, with 16 bases in between. CDR3 length: 15 amino acids. CDR1 MNHEY and CDR2 SVGAGI come from the germline V gene. CDR3 region: CASSYSGPQGKEQYF. The CDR3 nucleotides read TGTGCCAGCAGTTACTCGGGGCCCCAGGGGAAGGAGCAGTACTTC.

CDR3 DNA sequence: TGTGCCAGCAGTGATCGCGGGACTAGCGATTGGGAGCAGTACTTC. Translated: CASSDRGTSDWEQYF. This sequence joins TRBV12-3 or TRBV12-4 and TRBJ2-7; 10 bases line up with TRBD2. Trimming at V came to 5 bases and at J to 7 bases, leaving 11 bases not matched to a gene. The CDR3 is made up of 15 amino acids.

The rearrangement links TRBV15 to TRBJ2-3, with D possibly TRBD1 on 6 matching bases. The V and J ends lost 5 bases and 9 bases respectively, with 18 bases between them. This CDR3 is built from 14 residues. CDR1 and CDR2 (germline): LNHNV, YYDKDF (reference sequence). The CDR3 loop reads CATSPYREIGTQYF. The CDR3 nucleotides are TGTGCCACCAGCCCTTACAGGGAAATCGGCACGCAGTATTTT.

The chain couples TRBV5-1 to TRBJ1-6; no clear D. Deletions cut 0 bases from V and 5 bases from J, with 6 bases between. The CDR3 is 14 amino acids. The germline V gene encodes CDR1 SGHRS and CDR2 YFSETQ. The CDR3 DNA follows: TGCGCCAGCAGCTTGGACGGGAATAATTCACCCCTCCACTTT. This gives the protein CASSLDGNNSPLHF.

This clonotype has ten or more counts. The chain joins TRBV5-1 to TRBJ2-1; D possibly corresponds to TRBD2 (6 bases). The CDR3 totals 15 residues. V was trimmed by 10 bases and J by 0 bases, leaving 17 bases between them. The germline gives CDR1 SGHRS, CDR2 YFSETQ. The CDR3 DNA is TGCGCCTGTCGGCTTGGCGGGGACTCCTACAATGAGCAGTTCTTC. Translated, it gives CACRLGGDSYNEQFF.

The DNA of the CDR3 is TGTGCCAGCAGTCGAGGACTAGTGGAGACCCAGTACTTC. It translates to CASSRGLVETQYF. The genes are TRBV6-1 and TRBJ2-5; 7 bases agree with TRBD2. CDR3 length: 13 amino acids. J lost 5 bases, V lost 5 bases, and 5 bases had no gene match. Germline CDR1 is MNHNS and CDR2 is SASEGT.

This chain uses TRBV4-3 with TRBJ2-3; tentative D call: TRBD2 (6 bases). Trimming took 0 bases from V and 3 from J, leaving 16 bases between them. The germline gives CDR1 LGHNA, CDR2 YSLEER. CDR3 size: 17 residues. The CDR3 loop is CASSQDGLGSATDTQYF. CDR3 nucleotide sequence: TGCGCCAGCAGCCAAGACGGTCTCGGGAGTGCGACAGATACGCAGTATTTT.

This clonotype was detected a few times. CDR3: CASSLVRGGGFGNEQFF. CDR3 DNA sequence: TGCGCCAGCAGCTTGGTCAGAGGGGGCGGTTTCGGGAATGAGCAGTTCTTC. The chain employs TRBV5-1 and TRBJ2-1, with 7 bases matching TRBD1. Germline-derived CDR1 and CDR2 are SGHRS and YFSETQ. CDR3 length: 17 amino acids. Unmatched junction bases numbered 13, after V lost 0 bases and J lost 7 bases.

The chain uses TRBV5-1 and TRBJ2-1; D perhaps matches TRBD1 (8 bases). The V and J ends lost 2 bases and 6 bases respectively, with 15 bases between them. CDR1 is SGHRS and CDR2 is YFSETQ in the germline V gene. CDR3 length: 15 amino acids. CDR3 bases: TGCGCCAGCAGCTTAGCGGGACAGGCTTCCAATGAGCAGTTCTTC. Encoded protein: CASSLAGQASNEQFF.